Below are 27 T cell receptor beta chains sequenced from a single sample in a study of T cells in localized non-small cell lung cancer. Repertoires were generated with immunoSEQ multiplex PCR, while TCRdb's copy carries only in-frame clones and drops some. The sample has roughly 20,000 clones, about 89% seen once; the top ten hold about 14%. The material sequenced was peripheral blood, taken before any cancer treatment. The receptors here all came from a male donor aged 60 or older with stage I lung adenocarcinoma.

This clone was counted a few times. The rearrangement uses TRBV21-1 and TRBJ2-3; the D call in the table, TRBD1, was not verified against the DNA. TRBV21-1 is labeled a pseudogene. The CDR3 extends over 10 amino acids. The CDR3 region has the DNA TGTGCCAGCCCTGAAGTGGGGGCCCTGTTT. Encoded protein: CASPEVGALF.

In nucleotides, the CDR3 is TGTGCCAGCAGCTTAGGACCGCATGCCTACAATGAGCAGTTCTTC. It encodes CASSLGPHAYNEQFF. The chain combines TRBV7-8 with TRBJ2-1; D unclear. Germline loops: CDR1 SGHVS, CDR2 FQNEAQ. V was pared by 1 base and J by 2 bases, with 9 bases between. The CDR3 sequence is 15 residues long.

This chain joins TRBV5-5 and TRBJ1-1, with D unclear. Germline lookup yields CDR1 SGHKS and CDR2 YYEKEE (reference sequence). V was clipped by 2 bases and J by 2 bases, with 7 bases between them. CDR3 size: 13 residues. CDR3 sequence reads: CASSFGRNTEAFF. CDR3 in DNA: TGTGCCAGCAGCTTTGGCAGAAACACTGAAGCTTTCTTT.

CDR3 sequence reads: CASSSRGAPPNYGYTF. The CDR3 region has the DNA TGTGCCAGCAGCTCTCGGGGGGCCCCACCGAACTATGGCTACACCTTC. This sequence joins TRBV5-4 and TRBJ1-2, with a possible D match to TRBD1 (6 bases). Germline V CDR1 and CDR2: SGHNT, YYREEE (reference sequence). This CDR3 spans 16 amino acids. Trimming removed 3 bases at V and 2 bases at J, with 17 bases between.

This clone has more than one count but fewer than ten. This sequence joins TRBV18 and TRBJ1-3; D may be TRBD1 (6 bases). Germline CDR1 and CDR2: KGHSH and LQKENI. The CDR3 extends over 17 amino acids. V lost 3 bases to trimming and J lost 0 bases, with 15 bases between them. CDR3 nucleotide sequence: TGTGCCAGCTCACCTGGACAGCTGGATCTCTCTGGAAACACCATATATTTT. This codes for CASSPGQLDLSGNTIYF.

The chain employs TRBV5-6 and TRBJ2-7, with 9 bases lining up with TRBD1. Germline-derived CDR1 and CDR2 are SGHDT and YYEEEE. V lost 4 bases to trimming and J lost 7 bases; unmatched junction nucleotides: 12. The CDR3 has 15 amino acids. CDR3 DNA: TGTGCCAGCAGCCCCACGGACAGGGGACCACAAGAGCAGTACTTC. Its protein product is CASSPTDRGPQEQYF. Filled out from reference TRBV5-6 and TRBJ2-7, the complete variable domain reads DAGVTQSPTHLIKTRGQQVTLRCSPKSGHDTVSWYQQALGQGPQFIFQYYEEEERQRGNFPDRFSGHQFPNYSSELNVNALLLGDSALYLCASSPTDRGPQEQYFGPGTRLTVT.

For this clone: The same CDR3 can be traced to other DNA sequences in this sample. The chain couples TRBV10-1 to TRBJ1-6, with D possibly being TRBD1 (6 bases). The CDR3 loop spans 16 amino acids. CDR1 WNHNN and CDR2 SYGVQD come from the germline V gene (reference sequence). Trimming stripped 6 bases from V and 8 bases from J, with 20 bases between. The chain's CDR3 is CASSARWGATDSPLHF. The DNA of the CDR3 is TGCGCCAGCAGCGCACGTTGGGGGGCCACGGATTCACCCCTCCACTTT.

This chain joins TRBV29-1 and TRBJ1-5, with D possibly TRBD1 on 6 matching bases. Germline CDR1 reads SQVTM; CDR2 reads ANQGSEA. Trimming shortened V by 6 bases and J by 0 bases, and 12 bases separated the two germline ends. This CDR3 has 14 residues. The CDR3 DNA is TGCAGCGTGGTGACAGGTAGTAGCAATCAGCCCCAGCATTTT. This gives the protein CSVVTGSSNQPQHF.

This chain links TRBV12-5 with TRBJ2-1; D is possibly TRBD2 (5 bases). The CDR3 is 12 amino acids. The germline CDR1 and CDR2 sequences are LGHNT and FRNRAP. V was pared by 6 bases and J by 9 bases, with 12 bases between. The CDR3: CASGFGEGEQFF. CDR3 nucleotides: TGTGCTAGTGGCTTCGGGGAAGGTGAGCAGTTCTTC.

This chain uses TRBV5-1 with TRBJ2-3, with TRBD1 identical over 9 bases. The CDR3 loop spans 16 amino acids. The germline V gene has CDR1 SGHRS and CDR2 YFSETQ. V lost 2 bases, J lost 3 bases, and 7 bases stayed unmatched. CDR3 protein: CASSFNPGQGTDTQYF. DNA of the CDR3: TGCGCCAGCAGCTTTAATCCGGGACAGGGTACAGATACGCAGTATTTT.

This sequence joins TRBV6-5 and TRBJ2-1; a possible D gene is TRBD2 (6 bases). Germline lookup yields CDR1 MNHEY and CDR2 SVGAGI. The CDR3 is 13 residues long. V shed 0 bases and J shed 14 bases, with 14 bases lying between them. Here the CDR3 reads CASSYSGGWEKFF. For the CDR3, the DNA is TGTGCCAGCAGTTACTCCGGGGGATGGGAAAAGTTCTTC.

The rearrangement uses TRBV18 and TRBJ1-2; D call uncertain. Trimming pared 2 bases from V and 0 bases from J, leaving 10 bases between. This CDR3 comprises 15 residues. Looked up from germline, CDR1 is KGHSH and CDR2 is LQKENI. DNA of the CDR3: TGTGCCAGCTCACCAGGACGGAACACTAACTATGGCTACACCTTC. Its protein is CASSPGRNTNYGYTF.

The chain joins TRBV5-1 to TRBJ1-1; TRBD1 matches at 7 bases. This CDR3 contains 15 residues. Germline assignment: CDR1 SGHRS and CDR2 YFSETQ. Losses at the gene ends were 4 bases for V and 4 bases for J; bases not matched to a gene: 10. The CDR3, as DNA: TGCGCCAGCAGCAGAGGACAGGAGGGTGCCACTGAAGCTTTCTTT. Its protein product is CASSRGQEGATEAFF. Using reference TRBV5-1 and TRBJ1-1 for the parts outside the CDR3, the full variable domain is KAGVTQTPRYLIKTRGQQVTLSCSPISGHRSVSWYQQTPGQGLQFLFEYFSETQRNKGNFPGRFSGRQFSNSRSEMNVSTLELGDSALYLCASSRGQEGATEAFFGQGTRLTVV.

CDR3 protein: CASRNGQGTYEQYF. The CDR3 region has the DNA TGTGCCAGCAGGAACGGACAGGGAACCTACGAGCAGTACTTC. V usage is TRBV2 and J usage is TRBJ2-7, with 8 bases matching TRBD1. Per the germline V gene, CDR1 is SNHLY and CDR2 is FYNNEI. The CDR3 runs to 14 residues. V gave up 6 bases and J gave up 2 bases; unmatched junction bases: 6. Supplemented by reference TRBV2 and TRBJ2-7, the full variable domain reads EPEVTQTPSHQVTQMGQEVILRCVPISNHLYFYWYRQILGQKVEFLVSFYNNEISEKSEIFDDQFSVERPDGSNFTLKIRSTKLEDSAMYFCASRNGQGTYEQYFGPGTRLTVT.

The genes are TRBV28 and TRBJ2-2, with D hard to call. V lost 6 bases, J lost 1 base, and 12 bases lay in between. Germline CDR1 reads MDHEN; CDR2 reads SYDVKM. CDR3 length equals 15 residues. The CDR3 DNA reads TGTGCCAGCAGCCCCCGCGTCTTGAACACCGGGGAGCTGTTTTTT. As protein: CASSPRVLNTGELFF.

The chain links TRBV15 to TRBJ2-5, with 12 bases that match TRBD2. V was pared by 1 base and J by 7 bases, with 4 bases of the junction left unmatched. Germline CDR1 and CDR2: LNHNV and YYDKDF (reference sequence). The CDR3 has 15 amino acids. This CDR3 reads CATSRGLAGEGTQYF. In DNA, the CDR3 is TGTGCCACCAGCAGAGGACTAGCGGGAGAGGGGACCCAGTACTTC.

The chain recombines TRBV5-1 with TRBJ2-2; 11 nucleotides match TRBD1. Trimming at V came to 0 bases and at J to 6 bases, leaving 4 bases not matched to a gene. The CDR3 loop spans 16 amino acids. The germline CDR1 and CDR2 sequences are SGHRS and YFSETQ. The CDR3 reads CASSLARTGGSGELFF. The CDR3 nucleotides are TGCGCCAGCAGCTTGGCCCGGACAGGGGGCTCCGGGGAGCTGTTTTTT.

This chain joins TRBV5-6 and TRBJ2-1, with a possible D match to TRBD2 (5 bases). Germline V gene sequence: CDR1 SGHDT, CDR2 YYEEEE. CDR3 length: 16 amino acids. V lost 0 bases to trimming and J lost 2 bases, with 12 bases between them. The CDR3 region is CASSLARVWTYNEQFF. CDR3 DNA sequence: TGTGCCAGCAGCTTGGCGAGGGTATGGACCTACAATGAGCAGTTCTTC.

This chain links TRBV10-3 with TRBJ1-2, with 7 bases aligning to TRBD1. Germline V gene data show CDR1 as ENHRY and CDR2 as SYGVKD. The CDR3 is 16 amino acids. Trimming at V came to 2 bases and at J to 4 bases, leaving 10 bases not matched to a gene. Written as DNA, the CDR3 is TGTGCCATCAGTGAGATCTGGACAGGTTTTTTCTATGGCTACACCTTC. Translating gives CAISEIWTGFFYGYTF.

The CDR3 DNA follows: TGTGCCAGCAGCCGACAGGTGGGAAGAGATACGCAGTATTTT. Amino acid sequence: CASSRQVGRDTQYF. V gene TRBV7-2 combines with J gene TRBJ2-3; possible D gene TRBD1, 6 bases. The germline V and J ends were trimmed by 5 bases and 5 bases, with 14 bases remaining between them. CDR3 length: 14 residues. Germline V gene lookup returns CDR1 SGHTA and CDR2 FQGNSA. Variable domain in full (rest from reference TRBV7-2 and TRBJ2-3): GAGVSQSPSNKVTEKGKDVELRCDPISGHTALYWYRQSLGQGLEFLIYFQGNSAPDKSGLPSDRFSAERTGGSVSTLTIQRTQQEDSAVYLCASSRQVGRDTQYFGPGTRLTVL.

The chain has TRBV7-9 and TRBJ2-1; tentative D call: TRBD2 (5 bases). Germline lookup yields CDR1 SEHNR and CDR2 FQNEAQ (reference sequence). The CDR3 has 14 residues. Trimming removed 7 bases from V and 5 bases from J, with 15 bases in between. Here the CDR3 reads CASTSDFRNNEQFF. CDR3 coding DNA: TGTGCCAGCACCTCGGACTTTCGGAACAATGAGCAGTTCTTC.

This chain joins TRBV5-1 and TRBJ2-3; D is perhaps TRBD1 or TRBD2 (6 bases each). CDR3 length: 18 residues. Germline CDR1 reads SGHRS; CDR2 reads YFSETQ. With 2 bases removed from V and 0 bases from J, the gap between germline ends came to 19 bases. The CDR3 coding sequence is TGCGCCAGCAGCTTAGAGGGGGGAAGCGGTTCTAGCACAGATACGCAGTATTTT. This codes for CASSLEGGSGSSTDTQYF.

The rearrangement joins TRBV2 to TRBJ2-1; TRBD2 matches 12 bases. CDR3 size: 15 residues. Germline CDR1 and CDR2: SNHLY and FYNNEI. The V segment lost 6 bases and the J segment 8 bases; nucleotides outside the gene matches: 8. CDR3 nucleotides: TGTGCCAGCAGCGCTCTAGCGGGGGGGTATGATGAGCAGTTCTTC. Translating it yields CASSALAGGYDEQFF.

The gene calls are TRBV4-2 and TRBJ1-3; D uncertain. The CDR3 is 16 residues long. V shed 4 bases and J shed 0 bases, with 13 bases lying between them. Germline assignment: CDR1 LGHNA and CDR2 YNFKEQ. In nucleotides, the CDR3 is TGTGCCAGCAGCCCGTACCCGGGATTCTCTGGAAACACCATATATTTT. Residues: CASSPYPGFSGNTIYF.

This clone was picked up one time. The chain recombines TRBV10-3 with TRBJ2-5; 9 bases match TRBD1. CDR3 length: 15 amino acids. Germline assignment: CDR1 ENHRY and CDR2 SYGVKD. Trimming took 5 bases from V and 1 from J; bases not matched to a gene: 5. The CDR3 DNA follows: TGTGCCATCAGTCACGACAGGGGGGCCCAAGAGACCCAGTACTTC. Translating it yields CAISHDRGAQETQYF.

The V call is TRBV28, the J call TRBJ2-1, with D perhaps assigned TRBD1 or TRBD2 (5 bases each). CDR1 MDHEN and CDR2 SYDVKM come from the germline V gene. This CDR3 is built from 13 residues. V gave up 8 bases and J gave up 6 bases, with 14 bases separating them. The CDR3 region is CASWMGPGNEQFF. CDR3 sequence (DNA): TGTGCCAGCTGGATGGGACCGGGCAATGAGCAGTTCTTC.

The chain combines TRBV19 with TRBJ1-1; D is unresolved. Trimming took off 2 bases at V and 0 bases at J, with 7 bases between the two ends. Germline CDR1 is LNHDA and CDR2 is SQIVND (reference sequence). The CDR3 contains 14 residues. CDR3 sequence (DNA): TGTGCCAGTAGTATACAACTTTTGAACACTGAAGCTTTCTTT. Its translation: CASSIQLLNTEAFF.